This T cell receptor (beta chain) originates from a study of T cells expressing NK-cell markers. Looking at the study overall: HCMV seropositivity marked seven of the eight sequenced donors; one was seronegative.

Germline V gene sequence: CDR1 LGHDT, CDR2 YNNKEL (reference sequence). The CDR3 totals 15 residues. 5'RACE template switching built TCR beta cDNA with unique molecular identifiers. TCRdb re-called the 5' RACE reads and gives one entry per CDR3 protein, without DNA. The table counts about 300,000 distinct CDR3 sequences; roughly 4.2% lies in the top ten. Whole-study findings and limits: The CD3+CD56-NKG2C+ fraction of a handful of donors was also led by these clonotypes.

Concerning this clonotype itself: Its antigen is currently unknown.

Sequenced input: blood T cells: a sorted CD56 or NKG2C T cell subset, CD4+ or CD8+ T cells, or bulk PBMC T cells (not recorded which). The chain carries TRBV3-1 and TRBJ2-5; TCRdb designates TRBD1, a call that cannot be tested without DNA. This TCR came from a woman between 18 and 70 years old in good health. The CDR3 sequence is CASRHRDRGRETQYF.